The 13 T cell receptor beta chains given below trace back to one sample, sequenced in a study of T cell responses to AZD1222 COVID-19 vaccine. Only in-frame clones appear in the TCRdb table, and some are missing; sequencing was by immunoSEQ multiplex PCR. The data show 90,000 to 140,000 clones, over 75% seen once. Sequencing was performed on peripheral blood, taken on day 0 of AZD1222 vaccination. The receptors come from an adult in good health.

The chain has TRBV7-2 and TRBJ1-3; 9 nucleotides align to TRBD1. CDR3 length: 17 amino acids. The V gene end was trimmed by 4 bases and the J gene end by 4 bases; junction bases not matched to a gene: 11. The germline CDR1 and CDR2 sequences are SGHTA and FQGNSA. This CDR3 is CASSSFPGQGRGNTIYF. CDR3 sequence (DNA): TGTGCCAGCAGCTCTTTTCCGGGACAGGGCCGGGGAAACACCATATATTTT.

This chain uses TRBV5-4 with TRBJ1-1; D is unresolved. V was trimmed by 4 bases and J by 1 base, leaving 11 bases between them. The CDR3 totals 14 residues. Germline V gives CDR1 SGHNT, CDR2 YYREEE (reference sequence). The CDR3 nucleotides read TGTGCCAGCAGCGCGCGAACAGAGAACACTGAAGCTTTCTTT. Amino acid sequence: CASSARTENTEAFF.

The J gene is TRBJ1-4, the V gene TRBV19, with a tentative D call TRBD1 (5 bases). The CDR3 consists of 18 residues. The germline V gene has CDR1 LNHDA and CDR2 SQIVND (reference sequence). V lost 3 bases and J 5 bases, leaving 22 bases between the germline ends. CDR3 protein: CASSIKLGPTIKNEKLFF. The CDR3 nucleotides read TGTGCCAGTAGTATTAAGTTGGGACCCACCATCAAGAATGAAAAACTGTTTTTT.

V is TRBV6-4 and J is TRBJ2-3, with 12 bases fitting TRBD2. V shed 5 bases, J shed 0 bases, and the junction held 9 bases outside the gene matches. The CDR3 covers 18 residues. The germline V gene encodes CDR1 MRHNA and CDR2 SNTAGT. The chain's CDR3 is CASSPTSGGLISTDTQYF. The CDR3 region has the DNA TGTGCCAGCAGTCCAACTAGCGGGGGGCTCATAAGCACAGATACGCAGTATTTT.

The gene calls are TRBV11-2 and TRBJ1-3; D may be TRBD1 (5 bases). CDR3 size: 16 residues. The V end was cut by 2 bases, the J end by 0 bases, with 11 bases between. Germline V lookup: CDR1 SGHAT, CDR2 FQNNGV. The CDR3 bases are TGTGCCAGCAGCTTACCTGACAGACTCTCTGGAAACACCATATATTTT. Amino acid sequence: CASSLPDRLSGNTIYF.

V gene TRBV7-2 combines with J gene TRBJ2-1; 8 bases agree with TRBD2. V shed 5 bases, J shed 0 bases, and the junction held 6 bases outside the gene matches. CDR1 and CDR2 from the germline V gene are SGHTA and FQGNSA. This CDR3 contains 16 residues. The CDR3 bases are TGTGCCAGCAGCCTGGGGAGCGGGAGCTCCTACAATGAGCAGTTCTTC. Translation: CASSLGSGSSYNEQFF.

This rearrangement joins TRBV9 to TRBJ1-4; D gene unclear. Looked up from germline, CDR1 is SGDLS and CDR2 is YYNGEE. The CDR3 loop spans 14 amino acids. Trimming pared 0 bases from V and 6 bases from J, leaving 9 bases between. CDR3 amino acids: CASSVGLLDEKLFF. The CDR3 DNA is TGTGCCAGCAGCGTAGGTTTATTGGATGAAAAACTGTTTTTT.

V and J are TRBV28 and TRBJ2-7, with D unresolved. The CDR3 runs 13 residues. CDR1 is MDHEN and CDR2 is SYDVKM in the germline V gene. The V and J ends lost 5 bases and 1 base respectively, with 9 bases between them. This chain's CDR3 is CASSPRLSYEQYF. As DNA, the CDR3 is TGTGCCAGCAGTCCTCGCCTATCCTACGAGCAGTACTTC. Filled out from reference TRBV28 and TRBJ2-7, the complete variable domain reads DVKVTQSSRYLVKRTGEKVFLECVQDMDHENMFWYRQDPGLGLRLIYFSYDVKMKEKGDIPEGYSVSREKKERFSLILESASTNQTSMYLCASSPRLSYEQYFGPGTRLTVT.

CDR3 sequence reads: CASGIGSGGFYEQYF. CDR3 DNA: TGTGCCAGCGGAATCGGTAGCGGGGGGTTCTACGAGCAGTACTTC. This chain uses TRBV19 with TRBJ2-7, with TRBD2 matching 10 bases. The CDR3 totals 15 residues. Germline CDR1 reads LNHDA; CDR2 reads SQIVND (reference sequence). V was clipped by 9 bases and J by 3 bases; unmatched bases: 11.

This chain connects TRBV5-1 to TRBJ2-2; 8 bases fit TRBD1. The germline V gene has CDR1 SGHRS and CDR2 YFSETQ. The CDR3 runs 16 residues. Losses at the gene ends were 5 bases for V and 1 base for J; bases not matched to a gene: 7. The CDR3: CASRKSDRGNTGELFF. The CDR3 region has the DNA TGCGCCAGCAGAAAGTCCGACAGGGGGAACACCGGGGAGCTGTTTTTT.

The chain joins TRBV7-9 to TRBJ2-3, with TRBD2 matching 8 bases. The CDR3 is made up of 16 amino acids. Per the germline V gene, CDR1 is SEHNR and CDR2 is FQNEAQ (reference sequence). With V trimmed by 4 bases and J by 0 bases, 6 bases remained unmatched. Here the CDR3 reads CASSSQAGVSTDTQYF. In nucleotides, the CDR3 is TGTGCCAGCAGCTCCCAAGCGGGAGTTAGCACAGATACGCAGTATTTT.

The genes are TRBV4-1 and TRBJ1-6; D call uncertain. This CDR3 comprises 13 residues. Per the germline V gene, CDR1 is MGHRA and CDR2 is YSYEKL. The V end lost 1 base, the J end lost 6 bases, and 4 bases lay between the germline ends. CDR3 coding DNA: TGCGCCAGCAGCCAAGTTCCTAATTCACCCCTCCACTTT. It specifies CASSQVPNSPLHF.

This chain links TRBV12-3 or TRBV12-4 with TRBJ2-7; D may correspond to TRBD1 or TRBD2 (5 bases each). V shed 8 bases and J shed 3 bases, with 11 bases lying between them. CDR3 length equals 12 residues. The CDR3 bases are TGTGCCAGCGCCCGGGACCTCTACGAGCAGTACTTC. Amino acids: CASARDLYEQYF.